This T cell receptor (beta chain) emerged from a study of OX40 agonist ivuxolimab in advanced cancers. On the study more broadly: Patients received ivuxolimab, an agonistic anti-OX40 (CD134) antibody. Patients received intravenous ivuxolimab every 2 weeks at 0.01 to 10 mg/kg. The study reported partial responses in three patients: one hepatocellular carcinoma, two cutaneous melanoma.

The CDR3 consists of 13 residues. Germline V gene data show CDR1 as SGHTA and CDR2 as FQGTGA. The germline V and J ends were trimmed by 4 bases and 0 bases, with 7 bases remaining between them. Generated by immunoSEQ multiplex PCR, the TCRdb table keeps only in-frame clones and is missing some. The table has about 79,000 clones, around 94% seen once. This TCR was sampled from an adult with an advanced solid tumor such as melanoma, head and neck, liver or kidney cancer. The chain recombines TRBV7-3 with TRBJ2-7; D is possibly TRBD2 (6 bases). Material: CD4+ or CD8+ T cells sorted from blood, obtained in a trial of the OX40 agonist ivuxolimab. CDR3 residues: CASSYGSSYEQYF. The DNA for the CDR3 is TGTGCCAGCAGCTACGGGAGCTCCTACGAGCAGTACTTC. Combining the CDR3 with reference TRBV7-3 and TRBJ2-7 gives the whole variable domain GAGVSQTPSNKVTEKGKYVELRCDPISGHTALYWYRQSLGQGPEFLIYFQGTGAADDSGLPNDRFFAVRPEGSVSTLKIQRTERGDSAVYLCASSYGSSYEQYFGPGTRLTVT.